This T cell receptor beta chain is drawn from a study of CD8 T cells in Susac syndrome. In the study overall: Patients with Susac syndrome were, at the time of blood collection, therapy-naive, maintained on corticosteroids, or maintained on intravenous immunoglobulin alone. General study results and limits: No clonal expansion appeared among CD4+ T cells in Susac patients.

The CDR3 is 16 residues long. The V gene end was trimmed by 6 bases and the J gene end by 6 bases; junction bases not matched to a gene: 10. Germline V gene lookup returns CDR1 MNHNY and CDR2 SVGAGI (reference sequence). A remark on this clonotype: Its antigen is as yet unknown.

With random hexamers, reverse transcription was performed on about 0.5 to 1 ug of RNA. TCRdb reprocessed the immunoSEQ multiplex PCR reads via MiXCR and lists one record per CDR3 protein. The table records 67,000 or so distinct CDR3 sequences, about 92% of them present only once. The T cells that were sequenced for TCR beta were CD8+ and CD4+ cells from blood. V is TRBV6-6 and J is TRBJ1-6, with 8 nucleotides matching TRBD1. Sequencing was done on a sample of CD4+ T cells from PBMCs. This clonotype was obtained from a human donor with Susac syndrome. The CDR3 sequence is CASSSRQGPSNSPLHF. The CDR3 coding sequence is TGTGCCAGCAGCTCCCGACAGGGGCCAAGTAATTCACCCCTCCACTTT.